The clone carrying this T cell receptor beta chain was detected a few times. The antigen remains unidentified. Researchers took RNA transcripts and amplified TCR beta CDR3 regions from them. The library came from an HTBI-primed first-round RT-PCR and a second-round multiplex PCR. MiXCR, run by TCRdb on the multiplex PCR reads, gives a single entry per CDR3 protein. The profile shows approximately 700,000 distinct CDR3 sequences, roughly 41% of them singletons. These data originate in a study of Graves' ophthalmopathy and Graves' hyperthyroidism. Germline V gene data show CDR1 as LGHNA and CDR2 as YSLEER. CDR3 length: 15 residues. V lost 0 bases to trimming and J lost 3 bases; unmatched junction nucleotides: 4. Study-wide results and limits: Predictions made by the model for ophthalmopathy progression reached just over 70% sensitivity and around 72% specificity. A majority of expanded thyroid clonotypes exceeding 0.001 frequency were likewise present in blood.

This sequence was found in an adult man with Graves' ophthalmopathy. Sequencing input: peripheral blood. The genes are TRBV4-3 and TRBJ2-7; 8 nucleotides align to TRBD2. CDR3 sequence reads: CASSQELAAIYEQYF. The CDR3 DNA follows: TGCGCCAGCAGCCAAGAACTAGCGGCAATCTACGAGCAGTACTTC.